This T cell receptor beta chain was recorded in a study of metastatic and nonmetastatic thyroid tumors. TCRdb reprocessed the PCR reads via MiXCR. Among 43,000 or so clones listed, about 25% were seen once. Each patient came to thyroid surgery without any prior treatment (of any kind). Study observations and caveats: Versus benign nodules, malignant thyroid tumors reportedly had significantly higher TCR beta diversity, in blood and tumor.

At least ten counts were recorded for this clone. Its target is not known. The source material was blood. This receptor was obtained from a male donor with papillary thyroid cancer or a benign thyroid nodule (not recorded which). Some clones in this sample may be carry-over from other donors' samples.

This CDR3 reads CASGLRDGYTF. In DNA form, the CDR3 reads TGTGCCAGCGGACTGAGGGATGGCTACACCTTC. The gene calls are TRBV25-1 and TRBJ1-2, with D uncertain. Germline CDR1 MGHDK, CDR2 SYGVNS. The V end was cut by 8 bases, the J end by 6 bases, with 10 bases between. This CDR3 region has 11 residues.